These 6 T cell receptor beta chains came from one sample sequenced in a study of tumor-infiltrating lymphocytes in oesophageal squamous cell carcinoma. TCRdb passed the PCR reads through MiXCR, listing each CDR3 protein once. The sample shows tens of thousands of distinct CDR3 sequences, roughly 35% of them seen only once. The specimen was esophageal tumor tissue. Receptors originate from a male donor with esophageal squamous cell carcinoma.

The rearrangement links TRBV6-5 to TRBJ2-5; TRBD2 agrees at 8 bases. Germline assignment: CDR1 MNHEY and CDR2 SVGAGI. The CDR3 is 13 amino acids. The ends lost 8 bases at V and 5 bases at J; junction bases unmatched: 7. The CDR3 nucleotides read TGTGCCAGCTCCGGGGGGGCGTGGGAGACCCAGTACTTC. It translates to CASSGGAWETQYF.

This clonotype was counted only a few times. The CDR3 DNA reads as TGTGCCAGCAGCTCGACAGGGGGCAACACGCAGTATTTT. Protein sequence: CASSSTGGNTQYF. The rearrangement joins TRBV7-3 to TRBJ2-3; 10 nucleotides agree with TRBD1. CDR1 is SGHTA and CDR2 is FQGTGA in the germline V gene. J was trimmed by 9 bases and V by 4 bases; bases with no gene match: 4. The CDR3 has 13 residues.

V is TRBV7-9 and J is TRBJ2-7, with TRBD1 as a possible D gene (6 bases). The V end was cut by 4 bases, the J end by 3 bases, with 10 bases between. The CDR3 is made up of 13 amino acids. The germline CDR1 and CDR2 sequences are SEHNR and FQNEAQ (reference sequence). The chain's CDR3 is CASSSTGDYEQYF. The CDR3 DNA sequence: TGTGCCAGCAGCTCGACAGGAGACTACGAGCAGTACTTC.

This clonotype was counted once. The V call is TRBV7-3, the J call TRBJ2-2, with 12 bases lining up with TRBD2. V lost 0 bases, J lost 5 bases, and 4 bases stayed unmatched. The CDR3 covers 17 residues. Germline CDR1 and CDR2: SGHTA and FQGTGA. DNA of the CDR3: TGTGCCAGCAGCTTAACGTGGACTAGCGGGAAAACCGGGGAGCTGTTTTTT. Amino acids: CASSLTWTSGKTGELFF.

The J gene is TRBJ2-3, the V gene TRBV7-8, with D perhaps being TRBD1 or TRBD2 (5 bases each). The J call may be incorrect, as the DNA end agrees better with TRBJ2-5. Germline V gene sequence: CDR1 SGHVS, CDR2 FQNEAQ. This CDR3 comprises 13 residues. This CDR3 reads CASSLDKGRTQYF. The CDR3 DNA reads TGTGCCAGCAGCTTAGATAAGGGGAGGACCCAGTACTTC.

As to this clonotype: This may arise from a read error, as a much more abundant clone is one base away. The CDR3 protein is CASSLGQGSGELYF. The CDR3 nucleotides read TGTGCCAGCAGCTTGGGACAGGGAAGCGGGGAGCTGTATTTT. The chain recombines TRBV5-6 with TRBJ2-3, with D perhaps assigned TRBD1 or TRBD2 (7 bases each). The CDR3 spans 14 residues. V lost 0 bases to trimming and J lost 14 bases, with 19 bases between them. Germline lookup yields CDR1 SGHDT and CDR2 YYEEEE.